The clone carrying this T cell receptor beta chain was counted a few times. Blood RNA originated from unsorted whole blood, with germline DNA additionally extracted. The source of the sample is a study of tumor-infiltrating lymphocytes in primary liver carcinoma. The CDR3 loop spans 15 amino acids. TCR beta cDNA was reverse-transcribed from approximately 0.45 ug of total RNA. The reaction used a constant-region primer and ProtoScript II reverse transcriptase. Sequencing libraries for TCR beta derived from three nested multiplex PCR rounds that used slightly modified ARM-PCR. A C-beta reverse primer was combined with TRBV1-TRBV30 forward primers in the first two PCR rounds, and each round had around 11 cycles. TCRdb re-called the multiplex PCR reads with MiXCR, one entry per CDR3 protein. The repertoire holds 300,000 to 350,000 distinct CDR3 sequences, with roughly two thirds as singletons.

Source material: peripheral blood. The clonotype originates from a man aged 35 to 55 with primary liver carcinoma and hepatitis B virus infection. V and J are TRBV21-1 and TRBJ2-1; TRBD2 was called by the table and not checked on the DNA. TRBV21-1 is a pseudogene. CDR3 amino acids: CASSMTSGRYNEQFF. The CDR3 nucleotides read TGTGCCAGCAGCATGACTAGCGGGAGATACAATGAGCAGTTCTTC.